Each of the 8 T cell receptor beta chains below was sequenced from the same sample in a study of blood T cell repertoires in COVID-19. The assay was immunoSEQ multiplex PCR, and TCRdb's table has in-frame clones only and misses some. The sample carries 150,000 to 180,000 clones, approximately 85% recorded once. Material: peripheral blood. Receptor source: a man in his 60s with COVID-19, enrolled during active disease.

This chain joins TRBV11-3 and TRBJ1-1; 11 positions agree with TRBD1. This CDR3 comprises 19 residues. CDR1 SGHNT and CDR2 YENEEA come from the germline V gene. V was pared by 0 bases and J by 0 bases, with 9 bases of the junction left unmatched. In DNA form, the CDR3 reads TGTGCCAGCAGCTTAGAGCTGGGGACAGGGGGTGGGATGAACACTGAAGCTTTCTTT. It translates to CASSLELGTGGGMNTEAFF.

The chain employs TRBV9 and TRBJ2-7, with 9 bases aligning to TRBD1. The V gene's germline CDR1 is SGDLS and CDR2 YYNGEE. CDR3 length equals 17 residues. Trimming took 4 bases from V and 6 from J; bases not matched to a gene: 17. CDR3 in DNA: TGTGCCAGCAGCTTAAGGGGAGGGACAGGGCGATGGGGCGAGCAGTACTTC. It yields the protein CASSLRGGTGRWGEQYF.

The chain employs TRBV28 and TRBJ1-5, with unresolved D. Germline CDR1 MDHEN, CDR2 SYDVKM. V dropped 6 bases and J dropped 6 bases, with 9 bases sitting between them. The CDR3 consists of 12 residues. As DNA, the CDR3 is TGTGCCAGCAGAACTATAAGTCAGCCCCAGCATTTT. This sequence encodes CASRTISQPQHF.

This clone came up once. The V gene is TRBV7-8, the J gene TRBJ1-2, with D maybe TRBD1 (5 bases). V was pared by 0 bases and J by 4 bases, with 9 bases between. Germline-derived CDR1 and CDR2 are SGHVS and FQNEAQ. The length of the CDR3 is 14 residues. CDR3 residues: CASSLAGGIYGYTF. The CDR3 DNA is TGTGCCAGCAGCTTAGCTGGGGGGATCTATGGCTACACCTTC. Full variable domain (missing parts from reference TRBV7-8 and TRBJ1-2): GAGVSQSPRYKVAKRGQDVALRCDPISGHVSLFWYQQALGQGPEFLTYFQNEAQLDKSGLPSDRFFAERPEGSVSTLKIQRTQQEDSAVYLCASSLAGGIYGYTFGSGTRLTVV.

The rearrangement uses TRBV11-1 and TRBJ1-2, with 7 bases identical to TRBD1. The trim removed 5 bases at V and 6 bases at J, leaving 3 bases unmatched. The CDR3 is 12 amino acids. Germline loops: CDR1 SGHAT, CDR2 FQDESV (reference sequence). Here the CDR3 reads CASSQTGNGYTF. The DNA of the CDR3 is TGTGCCAGCAGCCAGACAGGGAATGGCTACACCTTC.

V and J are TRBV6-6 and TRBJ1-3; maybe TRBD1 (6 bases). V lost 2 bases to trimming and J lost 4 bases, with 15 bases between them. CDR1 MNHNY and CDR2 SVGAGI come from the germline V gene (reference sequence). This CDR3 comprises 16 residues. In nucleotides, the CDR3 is TGTGCCAGCAGTTACATTCCCGGACAGAGAGGAAACACCATATATTTT. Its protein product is CASSYIPGQRGNTIYF.

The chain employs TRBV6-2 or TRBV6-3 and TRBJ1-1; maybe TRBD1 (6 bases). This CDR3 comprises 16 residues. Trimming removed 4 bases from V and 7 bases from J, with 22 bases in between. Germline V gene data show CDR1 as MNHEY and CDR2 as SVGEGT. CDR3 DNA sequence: TGTGCCAGCAGTTCGGACAGAGCGACGAGAGCCCTTGAAGCTTTCTTT. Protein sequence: CASSSDRATRALEAFF.

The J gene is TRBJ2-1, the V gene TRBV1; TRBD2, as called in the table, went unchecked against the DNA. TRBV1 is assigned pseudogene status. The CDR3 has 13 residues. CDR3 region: CTSSQDPYNEQFF. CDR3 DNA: TGCACCAGCAGCCAAGACCCTTACAATGAGCAGTTCTTC.